These 12 T cell receptor beta chains share one sample of origin, sequenced in a study of OX40 agonist ivuxolimab in advanced cancers. Sequencing was performed with immunoSEQ multiplex PCR; in TCRdb, only in-frame clones are kept and a portion is missing. The table has roughly 72,000 clones, approximately 89% seen once; the top ten hold approximately 10%. This specimen was CD4+ or CD8+ T cells sorted from blood, taken in a trial of the OX40 agonist ivuxolimab. Every receptor here comes from an adult with an advanced solid tumor such as melanoma, head and neck, liver or kidney cancer.

V usage is TRBV2 and J usage is TRBJ2-3; D is uncertain. With 5 bases removed from V and 4 bases from J, the gap between germline ends came to 10 bases. CDR1 SNHLY and CDR2 FYNNEI come from the germline V gene. The CDR3 totals 13 residues. CDR3 sequence reads: CASSRGVPDTQYF. CDR3 nucleotide sequence: TGTGCCAGCAGTCGCGGTGTTCCAGATACGCAGTATTTT. The full variable domain, rest sourced from reference TRBV2 and TRBJ2-3, is EPEVTQTPSHQVTQMGQEVILRCVPISNHLYFYWYRQILGQKVEFLVSFYNNEISEKSEIFDDQFSVERPDGSNFTLKIRSTKLEDSAMYFCASSRGVPDTQYFGPGTRLTVL.

The chain has TRBV7-2 and TRBJ2-7; 8 nucleotides agree with TRBD1. This CDR3 has 13 amino acids. Germline V gene data show CDR1 as SGHTA and CDR2 as FQGNSA. V lost 5 bases, J lost 2 bases, and 2 bases stayed unmatched. CDR3 nucleotide sequence: TGTGCCAGCAGCCGACAGGGGACCTACGAGCAGTACTTC. It is translated as CASSRQGTYEQYF.

This clone appeared once. The J gene is TRBJ2-4, the V gene TRBV7-2, with TRBD1 identical over 8 bases. The CDR3 consists of 16 residues. V shed 5 bases, J shed 3 bases, and the junction held 9 bases outside the gene matches. Germline-derived CDR1 and CDR2 are SGHTA and FQGNSA. The CDR3 coding sequence is TGTGCCAGCAGCGAAGGCCAGGGGGCCTACAAAAACATTCAGTACTTC. It yields the protein CASSEGQGAYKNIQYF.

This chain uses TRBV27 with TRBJ1-1; possible D gene TRBD1, 6 bases. The CDR3 is 17 amino acids. V dropped 5 bases and J dropped 0 bases, with 19 bases sitting between them. CDR1 is MNHEY and CDR2 is SMNVEV in the germline V gene (reference sequence). The chain's CDR3 is CASSTNSGTLMNTEAFF. CDR3 in DNA: TGTGCCAGCAGTACTAATTCCGGGACACTCATGAACACTGAAGCTTTCTTT.

The V and J genes are TRBV7-9 and TRBJ1-2; possible D gene TRBD1, 5 bases. Trimming took 2 bases from V and 5 from J, leaving 9 bases between them. This CDR3 spans 13 amino acids. CDR1 is SEHNR, CDR2 FQNEAQ, per germline (reference sequence). This chain's CDR3 is CASSLRTRYGYTF. The CDR3 DNA reads TGTGCCAGCAGCTTAAGGACACGATATGGCTACACCTTC. Full variable domain (remainder filled in from reference TRBV7-9 and TRBJ1-2): DTGVSQNPRHKITKRGQNVTFRCDPISEHNRLYWYRQTLGQGPEFLTYFQNEAQLEKSRLLSDRFSAERPKGSFSTLEIQRTEQGDSAMYLCASSLRTRYGYTFGSGTRLTVV.

The chain links TRBV29-1 to TRBJ2-3; weak D call: TRBD1 (5 bases). Germline-derived CDR1 and CDR2 are SQVTM and ANQGSEA. This CDR3 region has 14 residues. V dropped 4 bases and J dropped 2 bases, with 13 bases sitting between them. The DNA of the CDR3 is TGCAGCGTTGTAGGGGCTGGGCCCACAGATACGCAGTATTTT. The encoded protein is CSVVGAGPTDTQYF.

The chain is built from TRBV9 and TRBJ1-6; D is possibly TRBD1 (6 bases). This CDR3 has 15 amino acids. Trimming took 0 bases from V and 8 from J, leaving 12 bases between them. Germline CDR1 and CDR2: SGDLS and YYNGEE. The CDR3 DNA follows: TGTGCCAGCAGCGTAGGAAGGAGGGGGGATTCACCCCTCCACTTT. Translation gives CASSVGRRGDSPLHF.

The chain couples TRBV28 to TRBJ1-4; a weak D match, TRBD1 (5 bases). Between the trimmed V and J ends, which lost 2 bases and 7 bases, there was a span of 14 bases. Germline assignment: CDR1 MDHEN and CDR2 SYDVKM. The CDR3 extends over 15 amino acids. CDR3 sequence reads: CASSLERGVVEKLFF. Here the CDR3 DNA reads TGTGCCAGCAGTTTAGAGAGAGGGGTTGTTGAAAAACTGTTTTTT. The full variable domain, in which reference TRBV28 and TRBJ1-4 provide the parts outside the CDR3, is DVKVTQSSRYLVKRTGEKVFLECVQDMDHENMFWYRQDPGLGLRLIYFSYDVKMKEKGDIPEGYSVSREKKERFSLILESASTNQTSMYLCASSLERGVVEKLFFGSGTQLSVL.

Note on this clone: Within the sample, other DNA sequences also encode this same CDR3. The J gene is TRBJ2-7, the V gene TRBV18, with TRBD1 matching over 7 bases. The V segment lost 3 bases and the J segment 5 bases; nucleotides outside the gene matches: 7. The CDR3 is 14 amino acids. Germline V gene sequence: CDR1 KGHSH, CDR2 LQKENI. The CDR3 DNA is TGTGCCAGCTCACCGGAGACAGGGCAGAACGAGCAGTACTTC. Translated, it gives CASSPETGQNEQYF.

The gene calls are TRBV6-5 and TRBJ1-5; D gene unclear. Trimming left V 5 bases short and J 7 bases short, with 18 bases between. This CDR3 has 15 residues. Germline-derived CDR1 and CDR2 are MNHEY and SVGAGI. The CDR3 coding sequence is TGTGCCAGCAGTCTTTCAAAGGTGGGCTGGCAGCCCCAGCATTTT. Translated, it gives CASSLSKVGWQPQHF.

This chain links TRBV28 with TRBJ2-3, with D possibly matching TRBD2 (5 bases). From germline, CDR1 is MDHEN and CDR2 SYDVKM. This CDR3 has 13 amino acids. The V end lost 4 bases, the J end lost 6 bases, and 11 bases lay between the germline ends. CDR3: CASSYPERDTQYF. DNA for the CDR3: TGTGCCAGCAGTTACCCTGAGCGGGATACGCAGTATTTT.

This clone has only a few counts. The chain recombines TRBV9 with TRBJ2-3, with 12 positions matching TRBD2. This CDR3 contains 15 residues. The germline V gene encodes CDR1 SGDLS and CDR2 YYNGEE. Trimming cost V 2 bases and J 6 bases; bases outside gene matches: 4. The CDR3 DNA reads as TGTGCCAGCAGCGTTGGACTAGCGGGACTGGATACGCAGTATTTT. As protein: CASSVGLAGLDTQYF.